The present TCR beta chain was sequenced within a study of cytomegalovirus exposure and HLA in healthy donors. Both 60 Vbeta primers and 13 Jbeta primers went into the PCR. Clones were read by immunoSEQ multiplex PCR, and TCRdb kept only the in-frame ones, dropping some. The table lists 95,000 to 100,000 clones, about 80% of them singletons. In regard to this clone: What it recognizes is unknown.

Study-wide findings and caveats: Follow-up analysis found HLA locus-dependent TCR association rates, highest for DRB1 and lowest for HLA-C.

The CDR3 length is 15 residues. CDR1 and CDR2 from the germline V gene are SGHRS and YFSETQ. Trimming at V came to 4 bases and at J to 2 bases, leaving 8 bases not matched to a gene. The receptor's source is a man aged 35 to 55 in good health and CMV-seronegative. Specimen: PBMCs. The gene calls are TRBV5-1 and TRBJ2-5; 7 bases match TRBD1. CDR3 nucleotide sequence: TGCGCCAGCAGCCCAACCGGGACAGAACAAGAGACCCAGTACTTC. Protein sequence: CASSPTGTEQETQYF.